A single sample gave rise to the 4 T cell receptor beta chains below, sequenced in a study of blood T cell repertoires in COVID-19. Using immunoSEQ multiplex PCR, the repertoire was profiled, and TCRdb retains in-frame clones only, with some absent. The sample has some 250,000 clones, roughly four fifths seen once. Sequencing was done on a sample of PBMCs or T cells enriched from blood (not recorded which). The source of these receptors is a middle-aged man who had recovered from COVID-19.

This chain joins TRBV2 and TRBJ1-5; 7 bases agree with TRBD1. Germline V gives CDR1 SNHLY, CDR2 FYNNEI. CDR3 length: 15 amino acids. Trimming took 0 bases from V and 3 from J; bases not matched to a gene: 2. In DNA form, the CDR3 reads TGTGCCAGCAGTGAAGCCGGGACAGACAATCAGCCCCAGCATTTT. Translating it yields CASSEAGTDNQPQHF.

The rearrangement links TRBV5-1 to TRBJ2-7; 7 bases fit TRBD1. CDR3 length: 16 amino acids. V was clipped by 4 bases and J by 0 bases; unmatched bases: 10. The germline gives CDR1 SGHRS, CDR2 YFSETQ. In nucleotides, the CDR3 is TGCGCCAGCAGCCCGGAAGGGACAGTGAGCTCCTACGAGCAGTACTTC. It translates to CASSPEGTVSSYEQYF.

The chain is built from TRBV18 and TRBJ2-1; D perhaps matches TRBD2 (6 bases). In germline, CDR1 is KGHSH, CDR2 LQKENI. V was trimmed by 3 bases and J by 3 bases, leaving 24 bases between them. The CDR3 is 19 residues long. CDR3: CASSPRTGGSSGNYNEQFF. CDR3 nucleotide sequence: TGTGCCAGCTCACCCCGTACCGGCGGTAGTAGCGGTAACTACAATGAGCAGTTCTTC.

The V gene is TRBV28, the J gene TRBJ1-2; TRBD1 is a possible D gene (5 bases). The CDR3 runs 14 residues. The germline gives CDR1 MDHEN, CDR2 SYDVKM. V was trimmed by 10 bases and J by 4 bases, leaving 19 bases between them. The CDR3 spells CAISPRALIYGYTF. The CDR3 region has the DNA TGTGCCATTTCCCCCAGGGCCCTGATCTATGGCTACACCTTC.